The sample holds many counts of the clone carrying this TCR beta chain. Its antigen remains unknown. As the library was built, unique molecular identifiers were attached to individual cDNA molecules. In the original workflow: Samples held a median of roughly 100,000 TCRs, range roughly 23,224–700,000. In TCRdb, the reads were re-called with MiXCR into one record per CDR3 protein. These V and J calls rely on TCRdb rather than the paper's analysis. The repertoire consists of 120,000 or so distinct CDR3 sequences, with over 7.5% occurring once and the leading ten covering roughly 1.5%. The CDR3 consists of 12 residues. The V end was cut by 7 bases, the J end by 5 bases, with 15 bases between. Germline V gives CDR1 SQVTM, CDR2 ANQGSEA. The total RNA was obtained from whole blood that was not fractionated. The entry originates in a study of human T cells and chemical hapten exposure. Study-wide context: Among samples, TCR yields varied mainly because of small differences in pooled library volume. Notes on the study in general: Counts of TCRs above 1 in 1000 frequency stayed unchanged with DPC sensitization.

Sequencing input: whole blood. This TCR was sampled from a human donor in good health. Some clones in this sample may be carry-over from other donors' samples. J is TRBJ2-7 and V is TRBV29-1; D may be TRBD2 (6 bases). In DNA form, the CDR3 reads TGCAGCGCGACTAGTAAGGTCGACGAGCAGTACTTC. Translation gives CSATSKVDEQYF.